The 20 T cell receptor beta chains below were found in one sample sequenced in a study of untreated major depressive disorder. Produced via immunoSEQ multiplex PCR; TCRdb's table is partial and in-frame only. Of about 21,000 clones in the sample, just under 90% are singletons; the top ten hold under 0.6%. Input material: CD4+ T cells from PBMCs. These receptors all come from a woman aged 40 to 49 in good health.

This clone was observed a few times. The gene calls are TRBV7-9 and TRBJ1-6; 9 nucleotides agree with TRBD1. The germline CDR1 and CDR2 sequences are SEHNR and FQNEAQ (reference sequence). The J segment lost 4 bases and the V segment lost 3 bases, leaving 4 bases of the junction unmatched. This CDR3 region has 16 residues. The chain's CDR3 is CASSLDRGLYNSPLHF. CDR3 DNA sequence: TGTGCCAGCAGCTTGGACAGGGGCCTATATAATTCACCCCTCCACTTT.

For the CDR3, the DNA is TGTGCCAGCAGTCCTACTCCGGGACTAGCGATGGGTTACGAGCAGTACTTC. It translates to CASSPTPGLAMGYEQYF. The genes are TRBV27 and TRBJ2-7; TRBD2 agrees at 10 bases. The CDR3 is made up of 17 amino acids. Trimming removed 5 bases from V and 4 bases from J; junction bases left unmatched: 14. Germline CDR1 and CDR2: MNHEY and SMNVEV (reference sequence).

The chain recombines TRBV18 with TRBJ1-5, with TRBD1 matching over 8 bases. The V gene end was trimmed by 3 bases and the J gene end by 8 bases; junction bases not matched to a gene: 12. The CDR3 extends over 16 amino acids. Germline-derived CDR1 and CDR2 are KGHSH and LQKENI. The CDR3 region is CASSPRREQGGEPQHF. The CDR3 DNA follows: TGTGCCAGCTCACCTCGAAGGGAACAGGGGGGAGAGCCCCAGCATTTT.

This chain joins TRBV10-3 and TRBJ2-2, with 8 positions matching TRBD2. This CDR3 region has 14 residues. The V gene's germline CDR1 is ENHRY and CDR2 SYGVKD. The trim removed 10 bases at V and 5 bases at J, leaving 9 bases unmatched. CDR3 DNA sequence: TGTGCCACCGGGGGGGGGCAAGGGACCGGGGAGCTGTTTTTT. Protein: CATGGGQGTGELFF.

The chain couples TRBV29-1 to TRBJ1-1, with a weak D call TRBD1 (5 bases). Germline CDR1 reads SQVTM; CDR2 reads ANQGSEA. The length of the CDR3 is 14 residues. V lost 4 bases and J lost 1, with 13 bases in between. CDR3 bases: TGCAGCGTTGGAACAGGAGGTCGGAACACTGAAGCTTTCTTT. This encodes CSVGTGGRNTEAFF. The variable domain in full, completed from reference TRBV29-1 and TRBJ1-1, reads SAVISQKPSRDICQRGTSLTIQCQVDSQVTMMFWYRQQPGQSLTLIATANQGSEATYESGFVIDKFPISRPNLTFSTLTVSNMSPEDSSIYLCSVGTGGRNTEAFFGQGTRLTVV.

This chain connects TRBV10-3 to TRBJ2-2, with 9 bases that match TRBD2. CDR3 size: 15 residues. J lost 3 bases, V lost 10 bases, and 9 bases had no gene match. Germline values: CDR1 ENHRY, CDR2 SYGVKD. This chain's CDR3 is CATLAGVGDTGELFF. The CDR3 DNA is TGTGCCACGTTAGCGGGAGTCGGCGACACCGGGGAGCTGTTTTTT.

The J gene is TRBJ2-5, the V gene TRBV12-5, with no clear D. Germline V gives CDR1 LGHNT, CDR2 FRNRAP. Between the trimmed V and J ends, which lost 4 bases and 5 bases, there was a span of 11 bases. The CDR3 extends over 13 amino acids. In DNA form, the CDR3 reads TGTGCTAGTGGTTCGGACCCGCCGGAGACCCAGTACTTC. Encoded protein: CASGSDPPETQYF.

The V gene is TRBV7-2, the J gene TRBJ2-5, with D unresolved. CDR1 and CDR2 from the germline V gene are SGHTA and FQGNSA. Trimming left V 5 bases short and J 4 bases short, with 11 bases between. This CDR3 has 13 amino acids. CDR3 DNA: TGTGCCAGCAGCGATAGGGTGGGAGAGACCCAGTACTTC. Its translation is CASSDRVGETQYF. The full variable domain, rest sourced from reference TRBV7-2 and TRBJ2-5, is GAGVSQSPSNKVTEKGKDVELRCDPISGHTALYWYRQSLGQGLEFLIYFQGNSAPDKSGLPSDRFSAERTGGSVSTLTIQRTQQEDSAVYLCASSDRVGETQYFGPGTRLLVL.

V is TRBV23-1 and J is TRBJ2-5; D gene unclear. TRBV23-1 belongs to the ORF category, with a function that is uncertain. The CDR3 totals 14 residues. V lost 7 bases and J 4 bases, leaving 16 bases between the germline ends. The CDR3 DNA follows: TGCGCCAGCATAGCCGGTCCTACCTCAGAGACCCAGTACTTC. Protein sequence: CASIAGPTSETQYF.

This chain links TRBV2 with TRBJ2-5; 10 bases align to TRBD1. V lost 1 base and J lost 5; bases outside the gene matches: 10. The CDR3 loop spans 17 amino acids. Germline V gene sequence: CDR1 SNHLY, CDR2 FYNNEI. The CDR3 reads CASSEVRRQGALETQYF. The CDR3 DNA reads TGTGCCAGCAGTGAAGTTCGGCGACAGGGGGCGTTGGAGACCCAGTACTTC.

The rearrangement uses TRBV10-1 and TRBJ1-3; no clear D. This CDR3 has 14 residues. Germline-derived CDR1 and CDR2 are WNHNN and SYGVQD (reference sequence). V lost 3 bases to trimming and J lost 0 bases, with 6 bases between them. The CDR3 DNA reads TGCGCCAGCAGTGATCCGGGCTCTGGAAACACCATATATTTT. It specifies CASSDPGSGNTIYF.

This chain connects TRBV7-9 to TRBJ2-5; 7 nucleotides align to TRBD1. CDR3 size: 14 residues. V shed 5 bases, J shed 5 bases, and the junction held 8 bases outside the gene matches. The V gene's germline CDR1 is SEHNR and CDR2 FQNEAQ (reference sequence). CDR3 amino acids: CASSPTTGLETQYF. The CDR3 bases are TGTGCCAGCAGCCCAACGACAGGGCTGGAGACCCAGTACTTC.

This chain connects TRBV4-2 to TRBJ2-5; D is ambiguous. In germline, CDR1 is LGHNA, CDR2 YNFKEQ. V lost 0 bases to trimming and J lost 4 bases, with 6 bases between them. The CDR3 is 13 amino acids. Here the CDR3 DNA reads TGTGCCAGCAGCCAAGACATTGGAGAGACCCAGTACTTC. As protein: CASSQDIGETQYF.

In its sample, this clone was seen a few times. This sequence joins TRBV5-4 and TRBJ2-5; 10 positions agree with TRBD1. Losses at the gene ends were 6 bases for V and 5 bases for J; bases not matched to a gene: 16. The CDR3 totals 17 residues. The germline V gene has CDR1 SGHNT and CDR2 YYREEE (reference sequence). CDR3: CASNVARRQGAWETQYF. The CDR3 nucleotides read TGTGCCAGCAATGTGGCCCGTCGACAGGGGGCGTGGGAGACCCAGTACTTC.

J is TRBJ1-2 and V is TRBV11-2, with TRBD1 identical over 7 bases. The CDR3 spans 15 residues. Per germline, CDR1 SGHAT and CDR2 FQNNGV. V gave up 4 bases and J gave up 8 bases; unmatched junction bases: 13. In DNA, the CDR3 is TGTGCCAGCAGCTCATACGAGACAGGGAAGTACGGCTACACCTTC. Translated: CASSSYETGKYGYTF.

This chain's CDR3 is CAWSLAGDSYEQYF. The CDR3 region has the DNA TGTGCCTGGAGTTTAGCGGGGGACTCCTACGAGCAGTACTTC. This rearrangement joins TRBV30 to TRBJ2-7; 9 bases match TRBD2. Losses at the gene ends were 2 bases for V and 0 bases for J; bases not matched to a gene: 2. CDR3 size: 14 residues. Per the germline V gene, CDR1 is GTSNPN and CDR2 is SVGIG (reference sequence).

The chain combines TRBV14 with TRBJ2-1, with 8 bases fitting TRBD1. The CDR3 length is 14 residues. The V and J ends lost 1 base and 8 bases, in that order; junction bases with no gene match: 4. Germline V gives CDR1 SGHDN, CDR2 FVKESK. CDR3 amino acids: CASSQGQGFHEQFF. CDR3 DNA sequence: TGTGCCAGCAGCCAAGGACAGGGGTTCCATGAGCAGTTCTTC.

The chain joins TRBV11-2 to TRBJ2-1; 12 bases agree with TRBD2. This CDR3 has 16 residues. The trim removed 7 bases at V and 5 bases at J, leaving 9 bases unmatched. In germline, CDR1 is SGHAT, CDR2 FQNNGV. The CDR3 bases are TGTGCCAGCACCCGAGGACTAGCGGGAATCGACAATGAGCAGTTCTTC. Translated: CASTRGLAGIDNEQFF.

This clone is a singleton in its sample. The chain carries TRBV5-6 and TRBJ1-2, with unresolved D. Per the germline V gene, CDR1 is SGHDT and CDR2 is YYEEEE. V dropped 4 bases and J dropped 8 bases, with 18 bases sitting between them. The CDR3 sequence is 14 residues long. The DNA for the CDR3 is TGTGCCAGCAGCCCCGTGAGAGGTACTGAAGGCTACACCTTC. Encoded protein: CASSPVRGTEGYTF.

The chain is built from TRBV25-1 and TRBJ2-7; 7 bases line up with TRBD2. Looked up from germline, CDR1 is MGHDK and CDR2 is SYGVNS. The CDR3 extends over 14 amino acids. Trimming removed 5 bases from V and 5 bases from J; junction bases left unmatched: 9. The CDR3 bases are TGTGCCAGCAGTCGGGGGGAGACCCTGGACGAGCAGTACGTC. Its protein is CASSRGETLDEQYV.